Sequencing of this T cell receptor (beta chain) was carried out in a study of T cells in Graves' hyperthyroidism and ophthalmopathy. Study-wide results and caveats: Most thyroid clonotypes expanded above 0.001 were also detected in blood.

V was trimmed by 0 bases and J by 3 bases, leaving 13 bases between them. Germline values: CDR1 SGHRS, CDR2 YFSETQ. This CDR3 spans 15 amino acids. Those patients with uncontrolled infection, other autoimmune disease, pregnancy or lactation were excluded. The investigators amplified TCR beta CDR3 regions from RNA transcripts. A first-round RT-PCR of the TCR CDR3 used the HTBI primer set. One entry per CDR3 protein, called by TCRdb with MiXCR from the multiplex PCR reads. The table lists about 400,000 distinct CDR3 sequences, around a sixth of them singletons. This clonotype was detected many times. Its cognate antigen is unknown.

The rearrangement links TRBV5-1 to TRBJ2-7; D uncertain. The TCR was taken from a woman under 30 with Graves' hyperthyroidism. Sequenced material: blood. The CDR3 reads CASSLAGRANYEQYF. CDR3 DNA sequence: TGCGCCAGCAGCTTGGCCGGCAGAGCCAACTACGAGCAGTACTTC.